Listed here are 7 T cell receptor beta chains from one sample, sequenced in a study of CD8 T cells in Susac syndrome. Reverse transcription of roughly 0.45 to 1 ug RNA used random hexamers. MiXCR was run by TCRdb on the immunoSEQ multiplex PCR reads, yielding one entry per CDR3 protein. Among around 160,000 distinct CDR3 sequences, 80% to 95% were seen once, and the ten largest hold approximately 0.14%. The sample comprised CD4+ T cells from PBMCs. The receptors were sampled from a human donor in good health.

DNA for the CDR3: TGTGCCAGCAGCCAAGGGGAGATAAATCAGCCCCAGCATTTT. This translates into CASSQGEINQPQHF. The chain couples TRBV3-1 to TRBJ1-5; no reliable D call. The V end was cut by 1 base, the J end by 4 bases, with 8 bases between. Germline V lookup: CDR1 LGHDT, CDR2 YNNKEL (reference sequence). The CDR3 totals 14 residues.

V gene TRBV5-4 combines with J gene TRBJ1-1; D is possibly TRBD1 (6 bases). CDR1 and CDR2 from the germline V gene are SGHNT and YYREEE (reference sequence). V shed 3 bases and J shed 6 bases, with 15 bases lying between them. The CDR3 covers 14 residues. The CDR3: CASSSSDRTAEAFF. The CDR3 DNA follows: TGTGCCAGCAGCTCCTCTGACAGGACCGCTGAAGCTTTCTTT.

V usage is TRBV29-1 and J usage is TRBJ1-4; possible D gene TRBD1, 5 bases. The V gene's germline CDR1 is SQVTM and CDR2 ANQGSEA. The V gene lost 8 bases and the J gene lost 5 bases, with 39 bases spanning the gap. The CDR3 totals 21 residues. CDR3 in amino acids: CSPRLRLLGSLNRTQNEKLFF. The CDR3 DNA sequence: TGCAGCCCCCGGTTACGTCTCCTAGGGTCGCTAAACAGGACACAGAATGAAAAACTGTTTTTT.

For the CDR3, the DNA is TGCGCCAGCAGCTTTAATTCCGGGGGTGAGGGAGAAAAACTGTTTTTT. As protein: CASSFNSGGEGEKLFF. J is TRBJ1-4 and V is TRBV5-1, with D perhaps matching TRBD1 (5 bases). Germline loops: CDR1 SGHRS, CDR2 YFSETQ. The germline V and J ends were trimmed by 2 bases and 8 bases, with 19 bases remaining between them. CDR3 length equals 16 residues.

The rearrangement uses TRBV12-3 or TRBV12-4 and TRBJ1-4, with D possibly matching TRBD1 (6 bases). With 5 bases removed from V and 8 bases from J, the gap between germline ends came to 21 bases. This CDR3 contains 16 residues. The CDR3, as DNA: TGTGCCAGCAGTCAAGAGCGGACAGCCTTGGGAGAAAAACTGTTTTTT. The encoded protein is CASSQERTALGEKLFF.

The chain has TRBV7-8 and TRBJ2-3; no reliable D call. The CDR3 sequence is 14 residues long. Looked up from germline, CDR1 is SGHVS and CDR2 is FQNEAQ. V was trimmed by 4 bases and J by 4 bases, leaving 12 bases between them. The CDR3 DNA is TGTGCCAGCAGCTCTAACACCGTCGCAGATACGCAGTATTTT. This encodes CASSSNTVADTQYF.

The V gene is TRBV18, the J gene TRBJ2-1; D gene uncertain. The length of the CDR3 is 15 residues. The germline V gene encodes CDR1 KGHSH and CDR2 LQKENI. The V end lost 2 bases, the J end lost 0 bases, and 8 bases lay between the germline ends. CDR3 in DNA: TGTGCCAGCTCACCAGTATCCAGCTCCTACAATGAGCAGTTCTTC. It yields the protein CASSPVSSSYNEQFF.